This entry lists 9 T cell receptor beta chains sequenced from one sample in a study of shared clonotypes between healthy human individuals. This table comes from immunoSEQ multiplex PCR, and its TCRdb copy is limited to in-frame clones, with some not included. The data contain about 100,000 clones, 68% of them seen just once; the ten biggest clones take up roughly 22%. The sequenced sample consisted of memory CD8+ T cells sorted from blood. Subset of the sample: CD45RO+ cells pooled with CCR7-negative TemRA cells. The receptors come from a woman aged 30 to 39 in good health.

The chain uses TRBV19 and TRBJ2-7; D is possibly TRBD1 (6 bases). Per the germline V gene, CDR1 is LNHDA and CDR2 is SQIVND (reference sequence). Trimming shortened V by 2 bases and J by 3 bases, and 8 bases separated the two germline ends. The CDR3 loop spans 13 amino acids. The CDR3 is CASSINRDYEQYF. The DNA of the CDR3 is TGTGCCAGTAGTATAAACAGGGACTACGAGCAGTACTTC.

The V gene is TRBV28, the J gene TRBJ2-7; D remains ambiguous. The germline V gene has CDR1 MDHEN and CDR2 SYDVKM. There are 15 residues in the CDR3. Trimming pared 4 bases from V and 4 bases from J, leaving 17 bases between. Here the CDR3 DNA reads TGTGCCAGCAGTTCTGATATGGCGGCGGATTACGAGCAGTACTTC. Protein: CASSSDMAADYEQYF.

The chain joins TRBV7-8 to TRBJ2-6; 8 bases line up with TRBD1. Per the germline V gene, CDR1 is SGHVS and CDR2 is FQNEAQ. V gave up 4 bases and J gave up 0 bases; unmatched junction bases: 11. The CDR3 covers 19 residues. The CDR3 reads CASSSARWTGFSGANVLTF. The DNA of the CDR3 is TGTGCCAGCAGCTCAGCCCGTTGGACAGGGTTCTCTGGGGCCAACGTCCTGACTTTC.

The chain employs TRBV28 and TRBJ2-5; D not resolved. The J call may be mistaken, given a closer DNA end match to TRBJ2-7. Germline V gene lookup returns CDR1 MDHEN and CDR2 SYDVKM. CDR3 size: 15 residues. The CDR3 DNA reads as TGTGCCAGCAGCCCCCATCGGAGTTCGCCCTACGAGCAGTACTTC. It encodes CASSPHRSSPYEQYF.

This clone was recorded a few times. The V and J genes are TRBV28 and TRBJ1-5; no clear D gene. V lost 7 bases to trimming and J lost 0 bases, with 7 bases between them. The length of the CDR3 is 13 residues. From germline, CDR1 is MDHEN and CDR2 SYDVKM. The CDR3 here is CASITVSNQPQHF. CDR3 in DNA: TGTGCCAGCATCACTGTTAGCAATCAGCCCCAGCATTTT. Full variable domain (rest looked up from reference TRBV28 and TRBJ1-5): DVKVTQSSRYLVKRTGEKVFLECVQDMDHENMFWYRQDPGLGLRLIYFSYDVKMKEKGDIPEGYSVSREKKERFSLILESASTNQTSMYLCASITVSNQPQHFGDGTRLSIL.

The table lists this clone with many counts. The chain couples TRBV2 to TRBJ1-2, with D perhaps matching TRBD1 (5 bases). V was clipped by 6 bases and J by 2 bases, with 13 bases between them. CDR3 length equals 14 residues. Germline V gives CDR1 SNHLY, CDR2 FYNNEI. The CDR3 spells CASRHGGMNYGYTF. DNA for the CDR3: TGTGCCAGCAGGCACGGGGGTATGAACTATGGCTACACCTTC.

This clone was counted once. V and J are TRBV14 and TRBJ2-7, with a possible D match to TRBD2 (6 bases). Germline CDR1 reads SGHDN; CDR2 reads FVKESK. CDR3 size: 18 residues. The ends were cut back, 1 base at V and 0 bases at J, with 19 bases in the middle. The CDR3: CASSQVEGPGTVSYEQYF. The CDR3 DNA reads TGTGCCAGCAGCCAAGTGGAGGGACCCGGGACGGTCTCCTACGAGCAGTACTTC.

This clone occurred a few times. V gene TRBV4-1 combines with J gene TRBJ2-1; TRBD2 matches 10 bases. CDR1 is MGHRA and CDR2 is YSYEKL in the germline V gene. Trimming removed 1 base from V and 0 bases from J; junction bases left unmatched: 3. This CDR3 has 17 amino acids. The CDR3 loop is CASSQGASGSSYNEQFF. CDR3 DNA sequence: TGCGCCAGCAGCCAAGGGGCTAGCGGGAGCTCCTACAATGAGCAGTTCTTC.

This chain joins TRBV19 and TRBJ2-3; perhaps TRBD1 as D (6 bases). Germline assignment: CDR1 LNHDA and CDR2 SQIVND (reference sequence). The CDR3 totals 18 residues. With 4 bases removed from V and 2 bases from J, the gap between germline ends came to 22 bases. The CDR3 coding sequence is TGTGCCAGTAGTACAGCCTACAGGGCGCACCTTGACACAGATACGCAGTATTTT. It is translated as CASSTAYRAHLDTDTQYF. Variable domain in full (rest from reference TRBV19 and TRBJ2-3): DGGITQSPKYLFRKEGQNVTLSCEQNLNHDAMYWYRQDPGQGLRLIYYSQIVNDFQKGDIAEGYSVSREKKESFPLTVTSAQKNPTAFYLCASSTAYRAHLDTDTQYFGPGTRLTVL.